This TCR beta chain originates from a study of post-analysis software for immune sequencing data. Whole-study context: Relapsing-remitting, secondary progressive and progressive-relapsing courses of multiple sclerosis were included.

Carried by the TCR beta cDNA libraries were unique molecular identifiers. T cells numbering roughly 1 to 10 million yielded roughly 0.5 million cDNA molecules. TCRdb itself ran the PCR reads through MiXCR, one entry per CDR3 protein. Among approximately 730,000 distinct CDR3 sequences listed, 25% to 30% were seen once. On this clonotype itself: The antigen is unknown.

General observations from the study: Samples sharing a preparation batch grouped tightly together when assessed by F measure. TRBV5-6, TRBV5-1 and TRBV20-1 were among about 5 TRBV segments more frequent in patients than controls. Controls significantly exceeded multiple sclerosis patients in normalized Chao1 diversity.

Germline values: CDR1 ENHRY, CDR2 SYGVKD. Trimming cost V 3 bases and J 0 bases, with 11 bases left between them. The CDR3 has 15 residues. Sequenced: blood. The rearrangement joins TRBV10-3 to TRBJ1-1; D is uncertain. The TCR originated in a girl aged 5 to 17 with multiple sclerosis. The CDR3 loop reads CAISEQSDMNTEAFF. CDR3 nucleotides: TGTGCCATCAGTGAACAGTCTGACATGAACACTGAAGCTTTCTTT.